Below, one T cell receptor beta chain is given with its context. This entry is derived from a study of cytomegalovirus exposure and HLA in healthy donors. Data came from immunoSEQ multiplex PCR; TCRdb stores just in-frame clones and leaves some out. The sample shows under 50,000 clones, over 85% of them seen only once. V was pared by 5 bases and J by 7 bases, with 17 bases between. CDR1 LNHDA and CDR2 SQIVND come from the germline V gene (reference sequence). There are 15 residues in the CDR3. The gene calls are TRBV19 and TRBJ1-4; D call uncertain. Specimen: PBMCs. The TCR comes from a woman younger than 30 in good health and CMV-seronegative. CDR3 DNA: TGTGCCAGTAGTGGCTTGGCCAGCGGAGTTGAAAAACTGTTTTTT. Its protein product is CASSGLASGVEKLFF.